This TCR beta chain comes out of a study of blood T cell repertoires in COVID-19. This CDR3 is 14 amino acids long. V shed 0 bases and J shed 7 bases, with 12 bases lying between them. Germline V CDR1 and CDR2: GTSNPN, SVGIG (reference sequence). Produced via immunoSEQ multiplex PCR; TCRdb's table is partial and in-frame only. This table holds approximately 330,000 clones, about 87% found once. This chain joins TRBV30 and TRBJ2-2; D remains unclear. Sequences were obtained from peripheral blood. The TCR sequence derives from a man aged 25 to 40 with COVID-19, enrolled during active disease. CDR3 sequence: CAWSVSSGDGELFF. The DNA for the CDR3 is TGTGCCTGGAGTGTAAGCTCTGGTGACGGGGAGCTGTTTTTT.